A selection of T cell receptor beta chains follows, all from one sample in a study of a mutant IDH1 vaccine in newly diagnosed glioma. These receptors have no identified antigens. Clones were read by immunoSEQ multiplex PCR, and TCRdb kept only the in-frame ones, dropping some. The sample lists around 50,000 clones, approximately 88% seen once, with about 4% in the top ten. The source was PBMCs, collected from a glioma patient whose treatment included an IDH1 peptide vaccine. Source of these receptors: a woman aged 30 to 39 with glioma. Some clones in this sample may be carry-over from other donors' samples. Each CDR3 is given with its conserved first and last residue. Fields, in order: clone size, J gene, V gene, D gene, CDR3 protein, CDR3 DNA. A D gene is named only where the DNA matches it firmly. Rows may omit the clone size; those that give it use once, few, many or a size class.

-,TRBJ2-3,TRBV5-1,-,CASSLVADTQYF,TGCGCCAGCAGCTTGGTGGCAGATACGCAGTATTTT
-,TRBJ2-1,TRBV6-5,-,CASSYGRYNEQFF,TGTGCCAGCAGTTACGGGAGGTACAATGAGCAGTTCTTC
-,TRBJ2-3,TRBV28,-,CASTDPGQITDTQYF,TGTGCCAGCACCGATCCGGGACAAATTACAGATACGCAGTATTTT
-,TRBJ1-1,TRBV7-9,-,CASSAPGLNTEAFF,TGTGCCAGCAGCGCTCCGGGCCTAAACACTGAAGCTTTCTTT
-,TRBJ2-1,TRBV30,TRBD1,CAWVQGNSYNEQFF,TGTGCCTGGGTACAGGGGAACTCCTACAATGAGCAGTTCTTC
-,TRBJ2-7,TRBV5-6,-,CASSLGTANPSYEQYF,TGTGCCAGCAGCTTGGGAACTGCGAACCCCTCCTACGAGCAGTACTTC
-,TRBJ2-7,TRBV30,-,CAWSRGAYEQYF,TGTGCCTGGAGTAGGGGTGCCTACGAGCAGTACTTC
-,TRBJ2-6,TRBV5-4,-,CASSFPPTAGANVLTF,TGTGCCAGCAGCTTCCCGCCGACGGCTGGGGCCAACGTCCTGACTTTC
-,TRBJ2-7,TRBV6-1,TRBD2,CASSWTSSSSEEQYF,TGTGCCAGCAGCTGGACTAGCTCCTCATCCGAGGAGCAGTACTTC
-,TRBJ1-1,TRBV10-2,-,CASSAGVGVAEAFF,TGCGCCAGCAGTGCCGGGGTAGGAGTGGCTGAAGCTTTCTTT
-,TRBJ1-1,TRBV21-1,-,CASMCRAAFF,TGTGCCAGCATGTGTCGGGCAGCTTTCTTT
-,TRBJ2-7,TRBV5-1,-,CASSLGGAGWDEQYF,TGCGCCAGCAGCTTGGGAGGGGCTGGGTGGGACGAGCAGTACTTC
-,TRBJ2-7,TRBV4-2,-,CASSQDITSYEQYF,TGTGCCAGCAGCCAAGATATAACTTCCTACGAGCAGTACTTC
-,TRBJ1-2,TRBV10-3,TRBD1,CAISESEVTDRPPGYTF,TGTGCCATCAGTGAGTCTGAAGTCACGGACAGGCCTCCCGGCTACACCTTC
-,TRBJ1-1,TRBV18,-,CASSPPVSAEAFF,TGTGCCAGCTCACCACCGGTCTCCGCTGAAGCTTTCTTT
-,TRBJ2-5,TRBV29-1,-,CSAQGRIQETQYF,TGCAGCGCCCAGGGACGGATCCAAGAGACCCAGTACTTC
-,TRBJ2-3,TRBV15,TRBD1,CATTPRIQTGGWTDTQYF,TGTGCCACCACCCCAAGGATCCAAACAGGGGGCTGGACAGATACGCAGTATTTT
-,TRBJ1-2,TRBV7-2,-,CASSSPGAYGYTF,TGTGCCAGCAGCTCTCCGGGGGCCTATGGCTACACCTTC
-,TRBJ2-7,TRBV28,-,CASSLYQGYEQYF,TGTGCCAGCAGTTTATATCAGGGTTACGAGCAGTACTTC
once,TRBJ2-3,TRBV9,-,CASSEPAGPELTDTQYF,TGTGCCAGCAGCGAGCCCGCGGGGCCAGAACTCACAGATACGCAGTATTTT
-,TRBJ2-3,TRBV19,-,CASGGRVTDTQYF,TGTGCCTCTGGGGGCAGAGTCACAGATACGCAGTATTTT
-,TRBJ2-7,TRBV7-9,-,CASSLSRGASEQYF,TGTGCCAGCAGCCTCTCTAGGGGGGCCTCGGAGCAGTACTTC
-,TRBJ1-4,TRBV10-1,TRBD1,CASSAGQGNEKLFF,TGCGCCAGCAGCGCGGGACAGGGTAATGAAAAACTGTTTTTT
few,TRBJ2-7,TRBV19,TRBD1,CASSPRTGAPYEQYF,TGTGCCAGTAGTCCACGGACAGGGGCGCCCTACGAGCAGTACTTC
-,TRBJ2-2,TRBV7-8,-,CASSPSRDTGELFF,TGTGCCAGCAGCCCATCCAGGGACACCGGGGAGCTGTTTTTT
-,TRBJ2-7,TRBV12-5,TRBD2,CASGSGSSYEQYF,TGTGCTAGTGGTAGCGGGAGTAGCTACGAGCAGTACTTC
-,TRBJ2-7,TRBV7-8,-,CASSLGLGGSYEQYF,TGTGCCAGCAGCTTAGGGCTAGGGGGATCCTACGAGCAGTACTTC
-,TRBJ1-2,TRBV6-5,-,CASSPREFGYGYTF,TGTGCCAGCAGTCCCCGGGAGTTCGGATATGGCTACACCTTC
-,TRBJ2-1,TRBV6-1,-,CAIPIKLGFYNEQFF,TGTGCCATTCCCATTAAACTCGGATTTTACAATGAGCAGTTCTTC
-,TRBJ2-5,TRBV18,-,CASSPRDGSETQYF,TGTGCCAGCTCACCACGTGACGGCTCAGAGACCCAGTACTTC
once,TRBJ1-3,TRBV19,-,CATDGRVNSGNTIYF,TGTGCCACTGACGGACGGGTAAACTCTGGAAACACCATATATTTT
few,TRBJ1-1,TRBV5-4,TRBD1,CASSPDRDWNTEAFF,TGTGCCAGCAGCCCTGACAGGGACTGGAACACTGAAGCTTTCTTT
-,TRBJ2-7,TRBV27,TRBD1,CASSSPPGQGASEQYF,TGTGCCAGCAGTTCCCCCCCGGGACAGGGGGCGAGCGAGCAGTACTTC
-,TRBJ1-1,TRBV10-3,TRBD1,CAINTGTENTEAFF,TGTGCCATCAACACCGGGACAGAAAACACTGAAGCTTTCTTT
-,TRBJ2-1,TRBV18,-,CASSPRVTERNEQFF,TGTGCCAGCTCACCGCGGGTTACTGAGAGGAATGAGCAGTTCTTC
once,TRBJ2-7,TRBV28,TRBD2,CASSFGTSPYEQYF,TGTGCCAGCAGTTTTGGGACTAGCCCCTACGAGCAGTACTTC
-,TRBJ1-1,TRBV19,TRBD1,CASSLRQGFEAFF,TGTGCCAGTAGTCTTAGACAGGGATTTGAAGCTTTCTTT
-,TRBJ2-7,TRBV5-4,-,CASSLGTASYEQYF,TGTGCCAGCAGCTTGGGGACAGCGTCCTACGAGCAGTACTTC